This TCR beta chain was captured by sequencing in a study of Tregs in tolerant kidney transplant recipients (dated by TCRdb to between 2018 and 2021). In terms of the full investigation: The study used TCRbeta sequencing to identify donor-specific regulatory T cells before combined kidney and bone marrow transplantation, then tracked those cells after transplant. TCRbeta repertoire sequencing was used in a few healthy controls to compare several ways of expanding Tregs specific for an allogeneic donor. The research as a whole found: Biological reproducibility was not examined directly, but technical replication error appeared to be minimal. Expanding Tregs with activated donor B cells appeared to identify the most biologically relevant and donor-specific TCRbeta repertoire. Because only a small number of patients were included, the study had limitations, and the results will need to be validated in larger populations as well as under other immunosuppression protocols.

Unstimulated Tregs (CD4+CD25+CD127-), CD4+ non-Tregs (CD4+CD25-), CD4 and CD8 cells were FACS-sorted from thawed PBMCs. Blood from healthy controls was obtained either from healthy volunteers or as purchased buffy coats. Healthy control blood was processed to PBMCs by Ficoll density gradient and cryopreserved, and patient PBMCs were collected before and after transplant. On this clone: Its antigen has not been determined. No per-base quality is available; no much larger clone lies one base away.

The CDR3 measures 14 amino acids from cysteine to phenylalanine. The DNA shown is the 42-base CDR3, in frame from base 1. The germline V gene gives CDR1 as MGHRA and CDR2 as YSYEKL. At the junction V is shortened by 6 bases and J by 8 bases; bases outside the gene matches: 12. For TCRbeta CDR3 sequencing, genomic DNA was extracted from sorted cells using the QIAGEN DNeasy Blood and Tissue Kit. High-throughput TCRbeta CDR3 sequencing was carried out commercially through immunoSEQ, with PCR amplification with bias correction and internal controls included. From the authors' description of their analysis: Unique productive TCRbeta sequences were defined by CDR3 nucleotide sequence when primers matched and otherwise by CDR3 amino acid sequence together with Vbeta and Jbeta genes. Sorting error was corrected by removing sequences shared between sorted populations at a frequency ratio of 2:1 or less, and the remaining shared sequences were assigned to the higher population. A sequence was defined as donor-reactive if the sequence was expanded at least 5-fold in CFSE-low cells compared with unstimulated cells and had a frequency of at least 0.01% in CFSE-low cells. Jensen-Shannon divergence calculated on the top 100 TCRbeta sequences ranked by frequency was used to measure repertoire divergence. For any sample with multiple sequencing runs, sorting error was corrected in each run separately before the runs were pooled. Entries here come from immuneACCESS through TCRdb and include only in-frame sequences with V and J called. Some clones fail to appear in such tables; in the studies checked, an unresolved V gene covers under half of the shortfall, and the cause of the remainder is unknown. V and J calls plus clone size are reproduced from that table; the DNA served to infer D and trimming. The table for this sample lists about 120,000 clones; roughly nine tenths of them were counted only once. Around 0.6% of the sample belongs to the ten largest clones.

The receptor was derived from a human donor in good health. This chain joins TRBV4-1 to TRBJ1-2; 7 junctional bases match TRBD1. The source material was CD4+ T cells from blood. Here is the DNA: TGCGCCAGCAGTCCCCAAGACAGGGTACCCGGCTACACCTTC. Its protein reads: CASSPQDRVPGYTF.